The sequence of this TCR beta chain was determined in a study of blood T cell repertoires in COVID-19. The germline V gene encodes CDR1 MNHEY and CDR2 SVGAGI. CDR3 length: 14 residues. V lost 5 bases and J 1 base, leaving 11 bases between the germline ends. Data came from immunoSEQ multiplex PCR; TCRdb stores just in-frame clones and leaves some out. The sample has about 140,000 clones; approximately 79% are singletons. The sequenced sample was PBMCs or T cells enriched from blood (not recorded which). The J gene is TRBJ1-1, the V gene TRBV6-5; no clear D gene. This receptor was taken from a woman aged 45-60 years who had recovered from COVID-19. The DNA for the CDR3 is TGTGCCAGCAGTCCGGTGTACCAGAACACTGAAGCTTTCTTT. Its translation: CASSPVYQNTEAFF.